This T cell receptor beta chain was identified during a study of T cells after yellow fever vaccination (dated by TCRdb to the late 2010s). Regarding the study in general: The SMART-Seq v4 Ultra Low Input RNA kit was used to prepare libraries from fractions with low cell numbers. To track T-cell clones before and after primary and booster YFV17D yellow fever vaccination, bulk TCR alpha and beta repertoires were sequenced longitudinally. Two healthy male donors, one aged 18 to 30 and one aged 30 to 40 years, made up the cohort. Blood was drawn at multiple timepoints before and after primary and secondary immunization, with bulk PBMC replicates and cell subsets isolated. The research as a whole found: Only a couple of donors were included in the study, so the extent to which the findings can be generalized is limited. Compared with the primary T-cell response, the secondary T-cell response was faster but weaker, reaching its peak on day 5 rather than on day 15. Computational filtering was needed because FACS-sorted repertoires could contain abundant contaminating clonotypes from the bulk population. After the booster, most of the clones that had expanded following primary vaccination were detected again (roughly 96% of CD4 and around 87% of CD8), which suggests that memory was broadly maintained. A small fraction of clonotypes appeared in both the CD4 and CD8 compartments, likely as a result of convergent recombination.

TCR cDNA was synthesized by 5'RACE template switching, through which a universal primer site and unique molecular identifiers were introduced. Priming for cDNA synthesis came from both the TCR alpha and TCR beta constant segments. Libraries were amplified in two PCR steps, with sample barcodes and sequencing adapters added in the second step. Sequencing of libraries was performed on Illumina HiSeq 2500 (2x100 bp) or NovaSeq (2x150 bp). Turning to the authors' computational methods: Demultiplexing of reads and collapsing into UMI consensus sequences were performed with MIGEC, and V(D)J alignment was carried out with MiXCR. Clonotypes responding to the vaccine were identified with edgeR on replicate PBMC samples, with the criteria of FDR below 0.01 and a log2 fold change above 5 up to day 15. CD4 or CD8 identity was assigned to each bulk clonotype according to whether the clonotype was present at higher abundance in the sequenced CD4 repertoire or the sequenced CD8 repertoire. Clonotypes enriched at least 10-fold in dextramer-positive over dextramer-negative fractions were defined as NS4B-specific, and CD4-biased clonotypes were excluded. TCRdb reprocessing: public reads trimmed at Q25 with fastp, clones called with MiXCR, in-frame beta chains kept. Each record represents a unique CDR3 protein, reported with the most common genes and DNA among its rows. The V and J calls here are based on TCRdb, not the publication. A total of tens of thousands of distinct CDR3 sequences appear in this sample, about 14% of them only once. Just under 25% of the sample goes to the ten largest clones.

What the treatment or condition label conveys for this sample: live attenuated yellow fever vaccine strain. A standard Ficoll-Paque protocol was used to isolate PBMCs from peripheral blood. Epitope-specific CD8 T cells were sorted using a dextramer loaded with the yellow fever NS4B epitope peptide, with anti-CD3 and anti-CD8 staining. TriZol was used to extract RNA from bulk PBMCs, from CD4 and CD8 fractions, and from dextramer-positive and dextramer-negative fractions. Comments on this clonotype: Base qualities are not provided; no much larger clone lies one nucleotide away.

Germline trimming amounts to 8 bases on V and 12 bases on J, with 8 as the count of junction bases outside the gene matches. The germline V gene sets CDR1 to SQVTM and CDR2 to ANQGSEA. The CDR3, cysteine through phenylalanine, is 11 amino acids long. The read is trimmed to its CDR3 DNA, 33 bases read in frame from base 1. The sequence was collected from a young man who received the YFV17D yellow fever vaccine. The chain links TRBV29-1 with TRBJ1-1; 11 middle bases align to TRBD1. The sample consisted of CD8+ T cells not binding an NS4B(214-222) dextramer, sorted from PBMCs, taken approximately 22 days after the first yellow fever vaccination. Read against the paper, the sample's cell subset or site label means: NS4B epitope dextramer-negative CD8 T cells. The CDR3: CSLTGTGGTFF. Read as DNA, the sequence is TGCAGCCTAACCGGGACAGGGGGGACTTTCTTT.